This T cell receptor beta chain was sequenced in a study of T-cell reconstitution after alpha-beta-depleted transplantation in children. Study conclusions and caveats: The origin of high day-60 TCRbeta diversity in some patients lay in surviving recipient T cells and thymic progenitors. The main origin of T-cell counts and diversity one year after transplant was newly produced T cells. There were reportedly several hundred expanded graft clones from which alpha-beta T cells came about two months after transplant.

Unique molecular identifiers tagged the TCRbeta library. TCRdb ran MiXCR on the PCR reads and lists one entry per CDR3 protein. Among 240,000 or so distinct CDR3 sequences listed, around 7.5% were seen once. This clonotype was found many times. Its antigen is still unknown. This CDR3 has 11 amino acids. Germline V CDR1 and CDR2: MNHEY, SVGEGT. Deletions cut 5 bases from V and 7 bases from J, with 9 bases between. This specimen consisted of PBMCs, mostly from graft donor cells, obtained 180 days after TCRalphabeta/CD19-depleted stem cell transplant. This clonotype was obtained from a male patient younger than 18 who had a stem cell transplant for acute lymphoblastic leukemia, so the T cells may come from the graft donor. The genes are TRBV6-2 or TRBV6-3 and TRBJ2-7; D may be TRBD1 (6 bases). The DNA for the CDR3 is TGTGCCAGCAGTCAGGGGATAGAGCAGTACTTC. Its protein is CASSQGIEQYF.